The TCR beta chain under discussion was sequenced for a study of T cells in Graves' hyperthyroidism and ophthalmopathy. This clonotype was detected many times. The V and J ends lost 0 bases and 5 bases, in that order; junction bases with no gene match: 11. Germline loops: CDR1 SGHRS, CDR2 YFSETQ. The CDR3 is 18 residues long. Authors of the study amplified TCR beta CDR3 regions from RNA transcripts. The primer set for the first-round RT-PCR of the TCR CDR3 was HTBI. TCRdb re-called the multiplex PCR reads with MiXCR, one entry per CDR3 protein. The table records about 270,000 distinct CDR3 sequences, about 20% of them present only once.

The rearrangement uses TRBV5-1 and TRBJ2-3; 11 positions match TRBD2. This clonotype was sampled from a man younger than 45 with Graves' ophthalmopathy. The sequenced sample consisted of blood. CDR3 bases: TGCGCCAGCAGCTTGGCCGCGGTCGGGACTAGCGGTATAGATACGCAGTATTTT. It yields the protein CASSLAAVGTSGIDTQYF.